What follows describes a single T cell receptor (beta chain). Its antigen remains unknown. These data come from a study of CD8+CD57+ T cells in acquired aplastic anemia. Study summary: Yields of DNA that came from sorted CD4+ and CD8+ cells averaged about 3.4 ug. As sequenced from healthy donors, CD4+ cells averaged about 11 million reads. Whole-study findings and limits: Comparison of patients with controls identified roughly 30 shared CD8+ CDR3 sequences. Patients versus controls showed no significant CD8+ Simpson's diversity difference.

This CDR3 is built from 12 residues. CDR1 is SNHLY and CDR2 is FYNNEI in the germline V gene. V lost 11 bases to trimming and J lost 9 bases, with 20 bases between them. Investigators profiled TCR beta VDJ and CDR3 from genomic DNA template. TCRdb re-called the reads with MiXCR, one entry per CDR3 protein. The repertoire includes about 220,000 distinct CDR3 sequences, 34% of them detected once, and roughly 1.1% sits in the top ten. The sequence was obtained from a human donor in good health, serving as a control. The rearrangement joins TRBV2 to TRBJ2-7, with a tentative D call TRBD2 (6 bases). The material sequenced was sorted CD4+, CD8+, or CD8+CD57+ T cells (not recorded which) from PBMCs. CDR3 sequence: CAGKGRDLWQYF. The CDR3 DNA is TGTGCCGGTAAGGGAAGGGACTTGTGGCAGTACTTC.